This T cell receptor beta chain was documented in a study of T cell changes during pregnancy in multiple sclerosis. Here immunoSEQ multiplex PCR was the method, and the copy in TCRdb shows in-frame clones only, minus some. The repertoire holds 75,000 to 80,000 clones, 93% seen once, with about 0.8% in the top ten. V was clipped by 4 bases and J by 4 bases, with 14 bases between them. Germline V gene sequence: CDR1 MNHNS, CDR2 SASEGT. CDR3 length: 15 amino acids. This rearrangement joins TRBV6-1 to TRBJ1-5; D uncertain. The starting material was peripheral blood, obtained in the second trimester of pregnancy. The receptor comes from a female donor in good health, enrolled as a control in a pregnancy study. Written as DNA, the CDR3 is TGTGCCAGCAGTGGGGCAGGCCATGCTAATCAGCCCCAGCATTTT. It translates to CASSGAGHANQPQHF.